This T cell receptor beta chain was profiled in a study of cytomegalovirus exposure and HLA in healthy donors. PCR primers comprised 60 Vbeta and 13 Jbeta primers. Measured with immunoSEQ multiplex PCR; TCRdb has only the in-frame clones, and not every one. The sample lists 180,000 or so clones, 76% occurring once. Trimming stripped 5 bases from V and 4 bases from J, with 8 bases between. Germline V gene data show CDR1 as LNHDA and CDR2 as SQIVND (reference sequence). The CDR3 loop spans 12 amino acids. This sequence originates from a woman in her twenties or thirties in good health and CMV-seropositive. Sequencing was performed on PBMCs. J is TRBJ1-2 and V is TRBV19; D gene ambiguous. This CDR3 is CASSEISYGYTF. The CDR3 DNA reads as TGTGCCAGTAGTGAGATAAGCTATGGCTACACCTTC.